A single sample is the source of the 29 T cell receptor beta chains below, sequenced in a study of T cells in Graves' hyperthyroidism and ophthalmopathy. Using RNA transcripts as the source, TCR beta CDR3 regions were amplified. The HTBI set primed first-round TCR CDR3 RT-PCR. A single record per CDR3 protein comes from TCRdb applying MiXCR to the multiplex PCR reads. The sample includes more than 500,000 distinct CDR3 sequences, about 15% seen only once; the top ten take about 31%. The sequencing input was blood. Every receptor here comes from a woman aged 25 to 39 with Graves' ophthalmopathy.

This clonotype was counted between two and nine times. One junction end disagrees with the germline gene, perhaps due to a read error. This chain links TRBV10-1 with TRBJ1-6, with 8 bases identical to TRBD1. Per germline, CDR1 WNHNN and CDR2 SYGVQD (reference sequence). The CDR3 sequence is 13 residues long. CDR3 DNA sequence: TGCGCCACCAGTGGACAGGGCGGGTCACCCCTCCACTTT. Its translation: CATSGQGGSPLHF.

V is TRBV5-4 and J is TRBJ1-2; D is ambiguous. This CDR3 has 13 residues. Per germline, CDR1 SGHNT and CDR2 YYREEE (reference sequence). Between the trimmed V and J ends, which lost 4 bases and 3 bases, there was a span of 10 bases. The CDR3 DNA is TGTGCCAGCAGCCTAGACTTGGACTATGGCTACACCTTC. Protein sequence: CASSLDLDYGYTF.

The V gene is TRBV12-3 or TRBV12-4, the J gene TRBJ2-3, with a weak D call TRBD2 (5 bases). V dropped 1 base and J dropped 9 bases, with 8 bases sitting between them. The CDR3 length is 12 residues. The CDR3 nucleotides are TGTGCCAGCAGTTTAGGGACTCAGACGCAGTATTTT. It yields the protein CASSLGTQTQYF.

The V and J genes are TRBV4-3 and TRBJ2-3; D uncertain. The length of the CDR3 is 15 residues. Trimming shortened V by 0 bases and J by 2 bases, and 9 bases separated the two germline ends. CDR1 and CDR2 from the germline V gene are LGHNA and YSLEER. The CDR3 sequence is CASSQDRTSTDTQYF. Written as DNA, the CDR3 is TGCGCCAGCAGCCAAGATCGCACCTCCACAGATACGCAGTATTTT.

Comments on this clonotype: The junction does not match germline at one end; this may be a read error. The chain recombines TRBV20-1 with TRBJ1-3, with D unclear. The germline V gene encodes CDR1 DFQATT and CDR2 SNEGSKA (reference sequence). CDR3 length: 13 amino acids. The CDR3 DNA sequence: TGCAGTGCTAGCGCATTCTCTGGACACACCATATATTTT. It encodes CSASAFSGHTIYF.

On this clonotype itself: A much larger clone lies a single base off, so this may be a read error. J is TRBJ2-7 and V is TRBV28, with D perhaps given as TRBD1 or TRBD2 (5 bases each). CDR1 and CDR2 from the germline V gene are MDHEN and SYDVKM. CDR3 length equals 14 residues. V lost 5 bases, J lost 4 bases, and 15 bases lay in between. The CDR3 region is CASSPRGNMYEQYF. CDR3 in DNA: TGTGCCAGCAGTCCGAGGGGCAATATGTACGAGCAGTACTTC. The entire variable domain, with the rest obtained from reference TRBV28 and TRBJ2-7, is as follows: DVKVTQSSRYLVKRTGEKVFLECVQDMDHENMFWYRQDPGLGLRLIYFSYDVKMKEKGDIPEGYSVSREKKERFSLILESASTNQTSMYLCASSPRGNMYEQYFGPGTRLTVT.

This clonotype was recorded many times. The rearrangement uses TRBV20-1 and TRBJ2-7; 12 bases match TRBD2. The CDR3 length is 14 residues. Germline trimming cut 6 bases from V and 4 bases from J; bases unmatched to any gene: 7. CDR1 DFQATT and CDR2 SNEGSKA come from the germline V gene (reference sequence). CDR3 region: CSAETSGSRYEQYF. The CDR3 coding sequence is TGCAGTGCGGAGACTAGCGGGAGTCGATACGAGCAGTACTTC.

This clonotype was seen at least ten times. V is TRBV20-1 and J is TRBJ2-3; 10 positions match TRBD2. V dropped 6 bases and J dropped 2; count of bases not matched to a gene: 14. Germline values: CDR1 DFQATT, CDR2 SNEGSKA (reference sequence). The CDR3 spans 17 residues. The CDR3 here is CSASTAGGLTTTDTQYF. In DNA form, the CDR3 reads TGCAGTGCGTCAACAGCGGGAGGGCTGACAACCACAGATACGCAGTATTTT.

In this sample, this clonotype turned up a few times. The J gene is TRBJ2-3, the V gene TRBV5-5; a weak D match, TRBD1 (6 bases). The CDR3 runs to 15 residues. Trimming took 4 bases from V and 0 from J, leaving 12 bases between them. The V gene's germline CDR1 is SGHKS and CDR2 YYEKEE (reference sequence). The CDR3 DNA is TGTGCCAGCAGCAAGGGACAAGATAGCACAGATACGCAGTATTTT. It codes for CASSKGQDSTDTQYF.

This clonotype was found many times. The chain carries TRBV12-3 or TRBV12-4 and TRBJ1-1; no definite D call. There are 18 residues in the CDR3. The germline V and J ends were trimmed by 7 bases and 0 bases, with 24 bases remaining between them. The CDR3 nucleotides are TGTGCCAGCACCCCCCGGGAGTTCCCCCGCACCTTGAACACTGAAGCTTTCTTT. This sequence encodes CASTPREFPRTLNTEAFF.

The J gene is TRBJ2-3, the V gene TRBV5-4; D possibly uses TRBD1 or TRBD2 (5 bases each). V lost 5 bases and J lost 3, with 19 bases in between. This CDR3 has 16 amino acids. Germline CDR1 reads SGHNT; CDR2 reads YYREEE (reference sequence). The CDR3 DNA is TGTGCCAGCAGACACTCCGGGACCAAGCTAACAGATACGCAGTATTTT. Translated: CASRHSGTKLTDTQYF.

This chain uses TRBV6-2 or TRBV6-3 with TRBJ2-4, with TRBD1 identical over 7 bases. The J call may be mistaken, given a closer DNA end match to TRBJ2-1. Germline assignment: CDR1 MNHEY and CDR2 SVGEGT. The CDR3 runs 16 residues. The CDR3 DNA is TGTGCCAGCAGATCCCCGACAGGGAGCGTTGACAACATTCAGTTCTTC. The encoded protein is CASRSPTGSVDNIQFF.

This clonotype was observed a handful of times. The chain uses TRBV28 and TRBJ1-4, with 9 bases that match TRBD1. The germline CDR1 and CDR2 sequences are MDHEN and SYDVKM. The CDR3 runs to 15 residues. Trimming cost V 5 bases and J 7 bases; bases outside gene matches: 8. CDR3 sequence (DNA): TGTGCCAGCAGTCAAGGGGACAGGGCCGGTGAAAAACTGTTTTTT. Its protein product is CASSQGDRAGEKLFF. Complete variable domain (other parts from reference TRBV28 and TRBJ1-4): DVKVTQSSRYLVKRTGEKVFLECVQDMDHENMFWYRQDPGLGLRLIYFSYDVKMKEKGDIPEGYSVSREKKERFSLILESASTNQTSMYLCASSQGDRAGEKLFFGSGTQLSVL.

This clonotype was detected many times. The CDR3 loop is CASSALTGGEQYF. The CDR3 region has the DNA TGTGCCAGCAGCGCGTTAACAGGGGGCGAGCAGTACTTC. The rearrangement links TRBV13 to TRBJ2-7, with 8 bases that match TRBD1. J was trimmed by 6 bases and V by 5 bases; bases with no gene match: 6. Germline loops: CDR1 PRHDT, CDR2 FYEKMQ (reference sequence). The CDR3 consists of 13 residues.

At least ten counts were recorded for this clonotype. The chain has TRBV7-2 and TRBJ1-4, with TRBD1 matching 7 bases. Trimming removed 5 bases from V and 8 bases from J; junction bases left unmatched: 14. Germline CDR1 and CDR2: SGHTA and FQGNSA. The CDR3 runs to 16 residues. This chain's CDR3 is CASSLTPQQGNEKLFF. CDR3 nucleotide sequence: TGTGCCAGCAGCCTCACCCCACAACAGGGGAACGAAAAACTGTTTTTT.

This chain joins TRBV6-5 and TRBJ1-4; D call uncertain. V lost 4 bases and J lost 8, with 14 bases in between. In germline, CDR1 is MNHEY, CDR2 SVGAGI. The CDR3 is 14 residues long. CDR3 DNA sequence: TGTGCCAGCAGTTCCACGGCTCACGACGAAAAACTGTTTTTT. It codes for CASSSTAHDEKLFF.

This clonotype was recorded at least ten times. The DNA for the CDR3 is TGCAGTGCTAGGCTAGCGGGAGTATCGCCCTACGAGCAGTACTTC. Residues: CSARLAGVSPYEQYF. The chain combines TRBV20-1 with TRBJ2-7, with 10 bases fitting TRBD2. The CDR3 has 15 amino acids. V gave up 3 bases and J gave up 2 bases; unmatched junction bases: 7. Germline lookup yields CDR1 DFQATT and CDR2 SNEGSKA (reference sequence).

This clonotype was recorded many times. The V gene is TRBV6-1, the J gene TRBJ2-1; 11 positions match TRBD2. CDR1 and CDR2 (germline): MNHNS, SASEGT. V dropped 6 bases and J dropped 6; count of bases not matched to a gene: 4. This CDR3 comprises 14 residues. CDR3 nucleotides: TGTGCCAGCAGCAATAGCGGGAGGGCCAATGAGCAGTTCTTC. Protein sequence: CASSNSGRANEQFF.

CDR3 amino acids: CASTVTGGITEAFF. DNA of the CDR3: TGTGCCAGCACCGTGACAGGGGGGATTACTGAAGCTTTCTTT. The V and J genes are TRBV11-2 and TRBJ1-1; the match to TRBD1 covers 9 bases. This CDR3 is 14 amino acids long. Trimming took 7 bases from V and 5 from J; bases not matched to a gene: 8. Germline-derived CDR1 and CDR2 are SGHAT and FQNNGV.

This clonotype was seen a few times. V gene TRBV27 combines with J gene TRBJ2-7; a weak D match, TRBD2 (6 bases). The V end lost 3 bases, the J end lost 0 bases, and 15 bases lay between the germline ends. The length of the CDR3 is 16 residues. Germline V gene sequence: CDR1 MNHEY, CDR2 SMNVEV (reference sequence). CDR3 in amino acids: CASSLIGGKSSYEQYF. CDR3 coding DNA: TGTGCCAGCAGTTTGATCGGCGGGAAGAGCTCCTACGAGCAGTACTTC.

The V and J genes are TRBV4-3 and TRBJ1-2; perhaps TRBD1 as D (6 bases). The CDR3 loop spans 15 amino acids. The germline V gene has CDR1 LGHNA and CDR2 YSLEER. Trimming shortened V by 6 bases and J by 4 bases, and 18 bases separated the two germline ends. Written as DNA, the CDR3 is TGCGCCAGCAGATCCCCCGGGGGCAACTCCTATGGCTACACCTTC. Encoded protein: CASRSPGGNSYGYTF.

This clonotype was counted ten times or more. J is TRBJ1-1 and V is TRBV12-3 or TRBV12-4; the match to TRBD1 covers 7 bases. This CDR3 spans 17 amino acids. Trimming at V came to 3 bases and at J to 0 bases, leaving 10 bases not matched to a gene. The CDR3 sequence is CASSFLARTGLNTEAFF. In DNA form, the CDR3 reads TGTGCCAGCAGTTTTTTGGCCCGGACAGGTTTGAACACTGAAGCTTTCTTT.

The table lists this clonotype with many counts. J is TRBJ2-7 and V is TRBV13, with 8 bases lining up with TRBD1. The V gene end was trimmed by 5 bases and the J gene end by 6 bases; junction bases not matched to a gene: 9. CDR3 size: 14 residues. The germline gives CDR1 PRHDT, CDR2 FYEKMQ (reference sequence). In nucleotides, the CDR3 is TGTGCCAGCAGCCCACAGGGGGGATTGGGCGAGCAGTACTTC. Protein product: CASSPQGGLGEQYF. The entire variable domain, with the rest obtained from reference TRBV13 and TRBJ2-7, is as follows: AAGVIQSPRHLIKEKRETATLKCYPIPRHDTVYWYQQGPGQDPQFLISFYEKMQSDKGSIPDRFSAQQFSDYHSELNMSSLELGDSALYFCASSPQGGLGEQYFGPGTRLTVT.

This clonotype has at least ten counts. J is TRBJ2-7 and V is TRBV5-1; tentative D call: TRBD1 (6 bases). Trimming shortened V by 1 base and J by 3 bases, and 14 bases separated the two germline ends. CDR1 is SGHRS, CDR2 YFSETQ, per germline. The CDR3 extends over 15 amino acids. The CDR3 DNA reads TGCGCCAGCAGCTTGTCCCCAGGGGTCGTCTACGAGCAGTACTTC. It encodes CASSLSPGVVYEQYF.

The V gene is TRBV6-2 or TRBV6-3, the J gene TRBJ1-2, with D perhaps TRBD1 (6 bases). CDR1 is MNHEY and CDR2 is SVGEGT in the germline V gene. The CDR3 has 17 residues. Trimming cost V 6 bases and J 4 bases, with 24 bases left between them. The CDR3: CASSHRQDLTLRYGYTF. The CDR3 DNA reads as TGTGCCAGCAGCCACCGACAGGATCTCACCCTGCGCTATGGCTACACCTTC.

The V gene is TRBV7-2, the J gene TRBJ1-1; 7 nucleotides match TRBD1. V dropped 5 bases and J dropped 0; count of bases not matched to a gene: 9. CDR3 size: 16 residues. Germline values: CDR1 SGHTA, CDR2 FQGNSA. CDR3 loop: CASSPAGGTLNTEAFF. CDR3 bases: TGTGCCAGCAGCCCAGCAGGGGGGACATTGAACACTGAAGCTTTCTTT. Together with reference TRBV7-2 and TRBJ1-1, the CDR3 gives the full variable domain: GAGVSQSPSNKVTEKGKDVELRCDPISGHTALYWYRQSLGQGLEFLIYFQGNSAPDKSGLPSDRFSAERTGGSVSTLTIQRTQQEDSAVYLCASSPAGGTLNTEAFFGQGTRLTVV.

This clonotype was recorded at least ten times. The J gene is TRBJ1-1, the V gene TRBV4-1; D might be TRBD1 (5 bases). V was pared by 1 base and J by 5 bases, with 17 bases between. Per germline, CDR1 MGHRA and CDR2 YSYEKL. The CDR3 has 16 amino acids. CDR3 sequence (DNA): TGCGCCAGCAGCCAAGGGGCGGGACTCTTCCTTACTGAAGCTTTCTTT. This codes for CASSQGAGLFLTEAFF.

As to this clonotype: One base away lies a much larger clone, so this may be a sequencing read error. No conserved phenylalanine or tryptophan is present at the end of the CDR3, so a read error is the likely explanation. In DNA, the CDR3 is TGTGCCTGGAGTCCCGGGGGAAACACCATATATTCT. Protein: CAWSPGGNTIYS. The chain uses TRBV30 and TRBJ1-3; no clear D gene. CDR1 is GTSNPN, CDR2 SVGIG, per germline (reference sequence). The CDR3 sequence is 12 residues long. The germline V and J ends were trimmed by 2 bases and 4 bases, with 6 bases remaining between them.

This clonotype was counted only a few times. This sequence joins TRBV20-1 and TRBJ1-2, with D possibly being TRBD1 (5 bases). The CDR3 runs 14 residues. V dropped 6 bases and J dropped 0 bases, with 14 bases sitting between them. Germline CDR1 DFQATT, CDR2 SNEGSKA (reference sequence). The CDR3: CSAAPGPPNYGYTF. The CDR3 DNA follows: TGCAGTGCCGCGCCGGGACCTCCTAACTATGGCTACACCTTC.